This TCR beta chain was found in a study of early T cells in non-severe SARS-CoV-2 infection. This clonotype was counted many times. TCRdb re-analysed the 5' RACE reads in MiXCR, keeping a single row per CDR3 protein. The sample includes 36,000 or so distinct CDR3 sequences, roughly 4% of them seen just once. This TCR was recovered from an adult who was a healthcare worker with PCR-confirmed SARS-CoV-2 infection or an uninfected control (not recorded which). Input material: whole blood.

CDR3 residues: CSARSSLAGVPFPGEQYF. CDR3 bases: TGCAGTGCTAGATCATCTCTAGCGGGGGTACCCTTTCCGGGGGAGCAGTACTTC. The chain combines TRBV20-1 with TRBJ2-7, with 10 bases identical to TRBD2. V dropped 2 bases and J dropped 7; count of bases not matched to a gene: 20. The CDR3 totals 18 residues. Germline V lookup: CDR1 DFQATT, CDR2 SNEGSKA (reference sequence).